Below, one T cell receptor (beta chain) is given with its context. The data derive from a study of cytomegalovirus exposure and HLA in healthy donors. Study-wide background: Earlier, 110 million or so unique TCR beta sequences were recovered from about 179 million T cells by an analysis.

From germline, CDR1 is SGDLS and CDR2 YYNGEE. Trimming removed 4 bases from V and 2 bases from J; junction bases left unmatched: 4. The CDR3 is 15 residues long. PCR amplification relied on 60 Vbeta primers (plus 13 Jbeta primers). In the original workflow: A later analysis tallied approximately 80 million unique TCR beta chains, some 10 million of them shared. TCRdb's table, derived via immunoSEQ multiplex PCR, lists solely in-frame clones and lacks some. That table furnishes V, J and clone size, whereas the DNA furnished D and trimming. Of 96,000 or so clones detected, roughly 79% appear once; the ten largest clones hold approximately 3%.

The V and J genes are TRBV9 and TRBJ2-2; 8 nucleotides match TRBD1. Sequenced sample: PBMCs. The source of this sequence is a female donor in good health and CMV-seropositive. CDR3 protein: CASSRTGGNTGELFF. For the CDR3, the DNA is TGTGCCAGCAGCCGAACAGGGGGTAACACCGGGGAGCTGTTTTTT. The full variable domain, rest sourced from reference TRBV9 and TRBJ2-2, is DSGVTQTPKHLITATGQRVTLRCSPRSGDLSVYWYQQSLDQGLQFLIQYYNGEERAKGNILERFSAQQFPDLHSELNLSSLELGDSALYFCASSRTGGNTGELFFGEGSRLTVL.